Detailed here is one T cell receptor (beta chain). Its antigen remains unidentified. Described time point: newly diagnosed GD, antithyroid drugs for less than 3 months. PBMCs were the source of the RNA used for TCR sequencing. These data belong to a study of regulatory T cells in long-lasting Graves disease. Construction of the TCR beta libraries employed iRepertoire HTBI primers in conjunction with Arm-PCR of CDR3 regions. TCRdb re-derived calls from the multiplex PCR reads in MiXCR, one entry per CDR3 protein. The data hold hundreds of thousands of distinct CDR3 sequences, with approximately 13% observed a single time. The study, taken as a whole, reports: Favored usage of TRBV28, TRBJ1-2 and TRBJ2-5 was recorded in persistent disease.

The length of the CDR3 is 18 residues. Germline V gene data show CDR1 as PRHDT and CDR2 as FYEKMQ (reference sequence). The V and J ends lost 0 bases and 4 bases respectively, with 21 bases between them. This sample also belongs to another study, concerning T cells in Graves' hyperthyroidism and ophthalmopathy.

Here the sequenced sample was peripheral blood mononuclear cells (PBMCs), taken at new diagnosis, from a patient treated with antithyroid drugs. The chain uses TRBV13 and TRBJ2-5; unclear D gene. The TCR originated in a man between 25 and 39 years old with Graves disease. The chain's CDR3 is CASSLGTLYVGVGETQYF. The CDR3 DNA reads as TGTGCCAGCAGCTTAGGAACTTTATACGTTGGGGTTGGAGAGACCCAGTACTTC.